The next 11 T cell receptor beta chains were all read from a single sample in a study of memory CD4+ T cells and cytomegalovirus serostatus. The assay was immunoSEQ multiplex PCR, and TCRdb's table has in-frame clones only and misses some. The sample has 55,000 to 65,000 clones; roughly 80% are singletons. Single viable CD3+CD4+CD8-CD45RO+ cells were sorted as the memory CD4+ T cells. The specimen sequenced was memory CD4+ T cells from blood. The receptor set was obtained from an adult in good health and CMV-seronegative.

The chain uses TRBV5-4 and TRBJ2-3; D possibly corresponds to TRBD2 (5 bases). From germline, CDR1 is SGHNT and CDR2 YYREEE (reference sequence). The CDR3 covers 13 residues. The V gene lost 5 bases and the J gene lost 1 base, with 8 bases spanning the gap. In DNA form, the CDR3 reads TGTGCCAGCAGTCTGGAGGGCACAGATACGCAGTATTTT. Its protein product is CASSLEGTDTQYF.

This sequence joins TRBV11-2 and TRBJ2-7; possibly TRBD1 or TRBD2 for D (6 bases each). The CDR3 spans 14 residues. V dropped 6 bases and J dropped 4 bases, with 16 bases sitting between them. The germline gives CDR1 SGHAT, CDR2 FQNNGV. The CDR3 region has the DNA TGTGCCAGCAGGAACGATGGGGGGCGATACGAGCAGTACTTC. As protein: CASRNDGGRYEQYF.

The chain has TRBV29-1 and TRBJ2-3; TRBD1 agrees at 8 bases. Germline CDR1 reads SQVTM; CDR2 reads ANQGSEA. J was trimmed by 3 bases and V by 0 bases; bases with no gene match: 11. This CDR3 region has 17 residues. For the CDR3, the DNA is TGCAGCGTTGAAGATCTCGGTACAGGGGGTGGGACAGATACGCAGTATTTT. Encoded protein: CSVEDLGTGGGTDTQYF.

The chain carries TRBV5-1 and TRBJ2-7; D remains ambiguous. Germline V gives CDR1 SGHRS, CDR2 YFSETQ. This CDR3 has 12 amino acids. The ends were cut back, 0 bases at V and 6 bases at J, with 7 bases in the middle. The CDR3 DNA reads TGCGCCAGCAGCTTGGATCTGGGCGAGCAGTACTTC. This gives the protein CASSLDLGEQYF. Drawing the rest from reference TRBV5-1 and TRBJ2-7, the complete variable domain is KAGVTQTPRYLIKTRGQQVTLSCSPISGHRSVSWYQQTPGQGLQFLFEYFSETQRNKGNFPGRFSGRQFSNSRSEMNVSTLELGDSALYLCASSLDLGEQYFGPGTRLTVT.

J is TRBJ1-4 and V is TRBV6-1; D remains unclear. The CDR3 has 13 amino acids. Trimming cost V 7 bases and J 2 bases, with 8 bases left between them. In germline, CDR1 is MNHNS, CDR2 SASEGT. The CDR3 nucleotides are TGTGCCAGCACGGACGGGACTAATGAAAAACTGTTTTTT. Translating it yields CASTDGTNEKLFF.

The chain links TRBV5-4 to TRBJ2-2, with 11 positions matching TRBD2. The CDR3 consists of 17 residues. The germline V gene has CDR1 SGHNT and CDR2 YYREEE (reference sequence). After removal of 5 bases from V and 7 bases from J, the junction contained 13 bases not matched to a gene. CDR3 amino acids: CASRPTSGGSFGGELFF. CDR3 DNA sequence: TGTGCCAGCAGGCCCACTAGCGGGGGTTCGTTCGGCGGGGAGCTGTTTTTT.

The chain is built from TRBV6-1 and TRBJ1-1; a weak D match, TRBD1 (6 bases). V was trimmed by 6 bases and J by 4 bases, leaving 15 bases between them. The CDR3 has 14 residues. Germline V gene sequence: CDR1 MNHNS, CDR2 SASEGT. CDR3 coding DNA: TGTGCCAGCAGGACCACAGGGAGGGTCACTGAAGCTTTCTTT. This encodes CASRTTGRVTEAFF.

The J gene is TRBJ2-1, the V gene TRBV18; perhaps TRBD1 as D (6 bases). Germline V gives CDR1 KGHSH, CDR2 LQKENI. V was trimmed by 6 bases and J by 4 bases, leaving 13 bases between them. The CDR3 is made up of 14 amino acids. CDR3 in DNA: TGTGCCAGCTCTATCTGGGGGCCGTACAATGAGCAGTTCTTC. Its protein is CASSIWGPYNEQFF.

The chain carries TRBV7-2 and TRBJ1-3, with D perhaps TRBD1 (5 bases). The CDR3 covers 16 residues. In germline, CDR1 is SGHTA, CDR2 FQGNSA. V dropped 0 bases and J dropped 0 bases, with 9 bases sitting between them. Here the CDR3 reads CASSLAPGISGNTIYF. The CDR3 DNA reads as TGTGCCAGCAGCTTAGCACCAGGGATCTCTGGAAACACCATATATTTT.

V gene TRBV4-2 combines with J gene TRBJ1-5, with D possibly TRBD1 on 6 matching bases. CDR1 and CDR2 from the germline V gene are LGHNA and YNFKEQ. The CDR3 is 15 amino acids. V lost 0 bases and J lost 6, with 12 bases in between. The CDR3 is CASSQEQGITQPQHF. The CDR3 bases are TGTGCCAGCAGCCAAGAGCAGGGGATTACTCAGCCCCAGCATTTT.

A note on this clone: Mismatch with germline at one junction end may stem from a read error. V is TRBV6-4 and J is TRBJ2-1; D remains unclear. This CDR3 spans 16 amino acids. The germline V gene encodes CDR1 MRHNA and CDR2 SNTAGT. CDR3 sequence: CASSDRMAGPYNELFF. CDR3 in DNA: TGTGCCAGCAGTGACCGGATGGCAGGTCCCTACAATGAGCTGTTCTTC.